One and the same sample provided the 3 T cell receptor beta chains below, sequenced in a study of blood T cell repertoires in COVID-19. The table came from immunoSEQ multiplex PCR; TCRdb's copy has only in-frame clones and leaves some out. Of approximately 260,000 clones detected, 75% to 95% appear once; the ten largest clones hold around 2%. The material sequenced was PBMCs or T cells enriched from blood (not recorded which). The source of these receptors is a woman aged 18-29 years who had recovered from COVID-19.

This chain uses TRBV5-8 with TRBJ2-7; D may be TRBD2 (5 bases). Between the trimmed V and J ends, which lost 6 bases and 4 bases, there was a span of 11 bases. Germline values: CDR1 SGHTS, CDR2 YDEGEE. The CDR3 length is 12 residues. The CDR3 here is CASNGVAYEQYF. The CDR3 DNA sequence: TGTGCCAGCAACGGGGTGGCGTACGAGCAGTACTTC.

The chain joins TRBV28 to TRBJ2-7; 11 nucleotides match TRBD1. The germline gives CDR1 MDHEN, CDR2 SYDVKM. After removal of 8 bases from V and 5 bases from J, the junction contained 8 bases not matched to a gene. This CDR3 has 14 residues. The CDR3 DNA reads TGTGCCAGCCGAGAAGGGACAGGGGGAAACGAGCAGTACTTC. Encoded protein: CASREGTGGNEQYF.

This clone was counted a few times. The rearrangement links TRBV9 to TRBJ1-1, with a possible D match to TRBD1 (6 bases). The CDR3 loop spans 17 amino acids. V was shortened by 0 bases and J by 0 bases, with 15 bases between the two germline ends. Germline V lookup: CDR1 SGDLS, CDR2 YYNGEE. CDR3 bases: TGTGCCAGCAGCGTAGGACAGGTTTCGAAGATGAACACTGAAGCTTTCTTT. It is translated as CASSVGQVSKMNTEAFF.